The table lists the clone carrying this T cell receptor beta chain with many counts. As yet, its antigen is unknown. Germline V gene sequence: CDR1 LNHNV, CDR2 YYDKDF (reference sequence). The CDR3 spans 15 residues. V shed 0 bases and J shed 0 bases, with 8 bases lying between them. The data are from a study of T-cell reconstitution after alpha-beta-depleted transplantation in children. Findings and caveats of the study: About two months after transplant, alpha-beta T cells reportedly came from several hundred expanded graft clones.

For TCRbeta, the library was prepared with unique molecular identifiers. TCRdb recomputed calls from the PCR reads with MiXCR, one row per CDR3 protein. The table shows 90,000 to 120,000 distinct CDR3 sequences, with 5.5% to 6.5% occurring only once. This receptor was taken from a male patient aged 2 to 10 who had a stem cell transplant for acute lymphoblastic leukemia, so the T cells may come from the graft donor. The gene calls are TRBV15 and TRBJ1-1; D ambiguous. The input for sequencing was PBMCs, mostly from graft donor cells, taken 360 days after TCRalphabeta/CD19-depleted stem cell transplant. In DNA, the CDR3 is TGTGCCACCAGCAGAGATGCAGCTCTGAACACTGAAGCTTTCTTT. Its translation is CATSRDAALNTEAFF.